The rows below give T cell receptor beta chains drawn from one sample of a study of post-analysis software for immune sequencing data. TCRdb used MiXCR to reprocess the PCR reads, holding one entry per CDR3 protein. The sample yields roughly 800,000 distinct CDR3 sequences, 40% to 55% seen once. Sequencing was done on a sample of blood. These receptors were obtained from a girl between 10 and 17 years old with multiple sclerosis. Both conserved end residues are trimmed from each CDR3. D genes are given only for firm matches. A row's size may be missing; if present it is once, few, many or a size class.

d_call | j_call | clone_size | v_call | cdr3_aa
. | TRBJ1-2 | few | TRBV27 | ASSLIQGSGYT
. | TRBJ2-5 | few | TRBV29-1 | SVELRNQETQY
. | TRBJ1-2 | . | TRBV12-3/TRBV12-4 | ASSSRYGDGYT
. | TRBJ2-3 | . | TRBV20-1 | SARGVNPQFRSDTQY
. | TRBJ1-2 | . | TRBV10-3 | AISESGGTGNYGYT
. | TRBJ1-2 | few | TRBV6-2/TRBV6-3 | ASSVTQGSYGYT
. | TRBJ2-1 | . | TRBV10-3 | AIGSGTTYNEQF
. | TRBJ1-2 | . | TRBV12-3/TRBV12-4 | ASSFGIYGYT
. | TRBJ1-2 | . | TRBV7-2 | ASSLYAASGGYT
. | TRBJ2-5 | few | TRBV28 | ASSMGPWEETQY
. | TRBJ2-5 | few | TRBV7-9 | ASSPPGFGEQETQY
TRBD1 | TRBJ1-1 | . | TRBV9 | ASSVAGTELNTEAF
TRBD1 | TRBJ1-5 | . | TRBV2 | ASSEITGEAHNQPQH
TRBD1 | TRBJ1-1 | . | TRBV5-1 | ASSLLQGASVGTEAF
. | . | . | TRBV3-1 | ASSQEGAWGTQY
. | TRBJ2-3 | . | TRBV24-1 | ATSLGAGDTDTQY
TRBD1 | TRBJ1-5 | . | TRBV7-2 | ASGGQGSNQPQH
TRBD2 | TRBJ2-5 | . | TRBV4-1 | ASSLPGLAVQETQY
. | . | few | TRBV5-5 | ASSWSGQGNEQY
. | TRBJ2-1 | . | TRBV6-5 | AGSPPGLEQF
. | TRBJ1-2 | few | TRBV10-3 | AISENTVSYGYT
. | TRBJ2-7 | . | TRBV7-2 | ASAPIARSYEQY
. | TRBJ1-5 | . | TRBV20-1 | SARGPGSWPQH
. | TRBJ2-1 | few | TRBV9 | ASSPDGGIKF
. | TRBJ2-5 | . | TRBV9 | ASSVDGGFQETQY